These 5 T cell receptor beta chains share one sample of origin, sequenced in a study of blood T cell repertoires in COVID-19. The repertoire was sequenced with immunoSEQ multiplex PCR; TCRdb's copy has only in-frame clones and lacks some. Of roughly 200,000 clones in the sample, 80% to 95% were seen once. Sequenced input: peripheral blood. These receptors were collected from a man aged 45-65 years with acute or convalescent COVID-19.

The chain carries TRBV7-2 and TRBJ2-7, with D perhaps matching TRBD2 (5 bases). Germline CDR1 SGHTA, CDR2 FQGNSA. Trimming left V 2 bases short and J 6 bases short, with 17 bases between. CDR3 length equals 15 residues. The CDR3 bases are TGTGCCAGCAGCTTATTTTCTAAGGGAGTGAGCGAGCAGTACTTC. This codes for CASSLFSKGVSEQYF.

This chain connects TRBV30 to TRBJ1-6; D is possibly TRBD1 (5 bases). The germline V gene has CDR1 GTSNPN and CDR2 SVGIG (reference sequence). The CDR3 spans 12 residues. V was clipped by 3 bases and J by 5 bases, with 5 bases between them. The CDR3 coding sequence is TGTGCCTGGAGCAGGGATAATTCACCCCTCCACTTT. It specifies CAWSRDNSPLHF.

The chain uses TRBV7-2 and TRBJ2-3; 7 bases agree with TRBD2. V shed 1 base and J 6 bases; nucleotides not matched to a gene: 10. CDR3 size: 16 residues. CDR1 SGHTA and CDR2 FQGNSA come from the germline V gene. This chain's CDR3 is CASSLVGGLGGDTQYF. The DNA of the CDR3 is TGTGCCAGCAGCTTAGTTGGCGGGCTGGGGGGGGATACGCAGTATTTT.

The V call is TRBV9, the J call TRBJ2-3; D remains unclear. Germline loops: CDR1 SGDLS, CDR2 YYNGEE. The CDR3 is 12 amino acids. Trimming removed 0 bases at V and 6 bases at J, with 5 bases between. CDR3 amino acids: CASSVEEDTQYF. CDR3 DNA sequence: TGTGCCAGCAGCGTAGAGGAGGATACGCAGTATTTT.

The V gene is TRBV28, the J gene TRBJ1-2, with 7 nucleotides matching TRBD1. After removal of 5 bases from V and 1 base from J, the junction contained 13 bases not matched to a gene. This CDR3 has 17 amino acids. Per the germline V gene, CDR1 is MDHEN and CDR2 is SYDVKM. This CDR3 is CASSHPGRGKDNYGYTF. The CDR3 DNA sequence: TGTGCCAGCAGTCACCCCGGCAGGGGGAAAGATAACTATGGCTACACCTTC.